The next 9 T cell receptor beta chains were all read from a single sample in a study of naive and memory T cell subsets. Study observations and caveats: Possibly reflecting memory cells re-expressing CD45RA, a few larger clonotypes occurred in naive repertoires, especially CD8.

Both TRBC1 and TRBC2 were covered by a beta constant-region primer of two equimolar oligonucleotides. Ligated cDNA was amplified by four rounds of PCR with nested alpha and beta constant-region primers and SP2. TCRdb processed the UMI-ligation and nested PCR reads anew with MiXCR; each CDR3 protein has one entry. In the table there are 90,000 to 120,000 distinct CDR3 sequences, approximately 14% of which are singletons. Their cognate antigens are unknown. The sequenced sample consisted of naive CD8+ T cells from blood. All receptors derive from a human donor in good health.

Only a few counts were recorded for this clonotype. This rearrangement joins TRBV2 to TRBJ1-2; D unresolved. Germline CDR1 and CDR2: SNHLY and FYNNEI. Between the trimmed V and J ends, which lost 5 bases and 5 bases, there was a span of 12 bases. This CDR3 has 13 amino acids. Here the CDR3 reads CASSPSREYGYTF. The CDR3 DNA sequence: TGTGCCAGCAGTCCTTCCCGGGAGTATGGCTACACCTTC.

This clonotype was counted a few times. The chain links TRBV5-5 to TRBJ2-1, with D possibly matching TRBD2 (6 bases). This CDR3 region has 15 residues. Germline CDR1 is SGHKS and CDR2 is YYEKEE (reference sequence). The ends were cut back, 4 bases at V and 14 bases at J, with 25 bases in the middle. In nucleotides, the CDR3 is TGTGCCAGCAGCAACGAGGGGAGCGGGCCTCCCAAGGAGTTCTTC. It specifies CASSNEGSGPPKEFF.

This chain joins TRBV29-1 and TRBJ2-1, with 9 bases fitting TRBD2. With 4 bases clipped from V and 6 bases from J, the junction kept 4 bases outside the gene matches. The germline V gene encodes CDR1 SQVTM and CDR2 ANQGSEA. The CDR3 is made up of 13 amino acids. The CDR3 DNA reads as TGCAGCGTTGTAGCGGGAGTAAGCAATGAGCAGTTCTTC. This translates into CSVVAGVSNEQFF.

This clonotype came up many times. The rearrangement joins TRBV28 to TRBJ2-7; unclear D gene. V was trimmed by 5 bases and J by 2 bases, leaving 22 bases between them. This CDR3 has 17 residues. Germline V gene data show CDR1 as MDHEN and CDR2 as SYDVKM. CDR3 nucleotide sequence: TGTGCCAGCAGTCAGGTCAATGGGGTTACCGTTCCCTACGAGCAGTACTTC. Translation gives CASSQVNGVTVPYEQYF.

At least ten counts were recorded for this clonotype. This sequence joins TRBV29-1 and TRBJ1-2; tentatively, D is TRBD1 (5 bases). CDR3 length: 14 amino acids. Germline CDR1 and CDR2: SQVTM and ANQGSEA. V lost 4 bases to trimming and J lost 8 bases, with 20 bases between them. CDR3 nucleotides: TGCAGCGTTGTAGGGGATCCCTCCTGGGGGGGCTACACCTTC. Its translation is CSVVGDPSWGGYTF.

This clonotype was picked up a small number of times. The chain has TRBV4-3 and TRBJ2-1, with TRBD2 identical over 7 bases. This CDR3 has 15 residues. J was trimmed by 5 bases and V by 1 base; bases with no gene match: 5. Per germline, CDR1 LGHNA and CDR2 YSLEER. As DNA, the CDR3 is TGCGCCAGCAGCCAAGGGGGGGGGGAGCACAATGAGCAGTTCTTC. It is translated as CASSQGGGEHNEQFF.

This clonotype was seen only a few times. This chain joins TRBV7-8 and TRBJ1-4, with a weak D call TRBD1 (6 bases). V was shortened by 8 bases and J by 6 bases, with 13 bases between the two germline ends. Germline V gene data show CDR1 as SGHVS and CDR2 as FQNEAQ. This CDR3 is built from 13 residues. The CDR3 protein is CASADRLDEKLFF. The CDR3 DNA sequence: TGTGCCAGCGCCGACAGGTTGGATGAAAAACTGTTTTTT.

This clonotype was recorded many times. This chain's CDR3 is CATSDMGSTGELFF. CDR3 in DNA: TGTGCCACCAGTGATATGGGTTCCACCGGGGAGCTGTTTTTT. V gene TRBV24-1 combines with J gene TRBJ2-2; D is unresolved. The length of the CDR3 is 14 residues. Trimming cost V 3 bases and J 4 bases, with 8 bases left between them. The germline V gene has CDR1 KGHDR and CDR2 SFDVKD.

The chain recombines TRBV6-2 or TRBV6-3 with TRBJ1-5; 9 nucleotides match TRBD1. The junction had 9 bases not matched to a gene; V was cut back by 2 bases and J by 7 bases. Germline loops: CDR1 MNHEY, CDR2 SVGEGT. The CDR3 has 16 amino acids. The CDR3 sequence: CASSYPSGQGVQPQHF. The CDR3 bases are TGTGCCAGCAGTTACCCTTCGGGACAGGGAGTACAGCCCCAGCATTTT.